Each of the 18 T cell receptor beta chains below was sequenced from the same sample in a study of spatial heterogeneity in lung cancer. The antigens these receptors bind are not known. Findings of the study overall: Expanded intratumoral alpha and beta TCR counts tracked tumor mutation counts.

Time point in this sample: sample taken at primary tumor resection. Via MiXCR, TCRdb re-called the 5' RACE reads, giving one row per CDR3 protein. The data contain about 3,000 distinct CDR3 sequences, 15% to 20% of them singletons. The sequencing here drew on lung tumor tissue, taken at surgery. The source is a male donor with early-stage non-small cell lung cancer.

The rearrangement joins TRBV10-1 to TRBJ2-5; D uncertain. V lost 3 bases to trimming and J lost 0 bases, with 5 bases between them. Germline CDR1 reads WNHNN; CDR2 reads SYGVQD (reference sequence). This CDR3 is built from 13 residues. The chain's CDR3 is CASSEQYQETQYF. The CDR3 nucleotides are TGCGCCAGCAGTGAACAGTACCAAGAGACCCAGTACTTC.

By proportion, this clonotype is medium-sized. V is TRBV28 and J is TRBJ1-2, with 11 bases fitting TRBD1. This CDR3 spans 14 amino acids. Germline loops: CDR1 MDHEN, CDR2 SYDVKM. The V and J ends lost 6 bases and 5 bases, in that order; junction bases with no gene match: 5. CDR3 sequence (DNA): TGTGCCAGCAGGTCGGGACAGGGGGAATATGGCTACACCTTC. It codes for CASRSGQGEYGYTF.

The table lists this clonotype with a count of one. This chain joins TRBV7-6 and TRBJ2-5; 8 bases align to TRBD1. The CDR3 is 15 amino acids. The germline CDR1 and CDR2 sequences are SGHVS and FNYEAQ. V dropped 1 base and J dropped 2; count of bases not matched to a gene: 3. CDR3 protein: CASSLGGTGQETQYF. The DNA of the CDR3 is TGTGCCAGCAGCTTAGGGGGGACAGGTCAAGAGACCCAGTACTTC.

By share of the sample, this clonotype is medium-sized. In DNA form, the CDR3 reads TGCAGTGCCCCGCTGCGGCGGGCCCAGTACTTC. Translating it yields CSAPLRRAQYF. The rearrangement joins TRBV20-1 to TRBJ2-5; tentative D call: TRBD2 (5 bases). V shed 6 bases and J shed 9 bases, with 14 bases lying between them. This CDR3 is 11 amino acids long. Germline values: CDR1 DFQATT, CDR2 SNEGSKA (reference sequence).

This clonotype was seen many times. The chain uses TRBV7-9 and TRBJ2-1; maybe TRBD1 (6 bases). Trimming removed 7 bases at V and 2 bases at J, with 9 bases between. The CDR3 has 13 amino acids. CDR1 and CDR2 from the germline V gene are SEHNR and FQNEAQ (reference sequence). The DNA of the CDR3 is TGTGCCAGCACCGAGGGGGCCTACAATGAGCAGTTCTTC. The encoded protein is CASTEGAYNEQFF. The full variable domain, in which reference TRBV7-9 and TRBJ2-1 provide the parts outside the CDR3, is DTGVSQNPRHKITKRGQNVTFRCDPISEHNRLYWYRQTLGQGPEFLTYFQNEAQLEKSRLLSDRFSAERPKGSFSTLEIQRTEQGDSAMYLCASTEGAYNEQFFGPGTRLTVL.

This clonotype is labeled medium-sized. The chain links TRBV12-3 or TRBV12-4 to TRBJ1-2; D ambiguous. The V gene lost 3 bases and the J gene lost 6 bases, with 8 bases spanning the gap. CDR3 length equals 12 residues. CDR3 sequence: CASSLMDDGYTF. The DNA of the CDR3 is TGTGCCAGCAGTTTGATGGATGATGGCTACACCTTC.

This clonotype is labeled medium-sized. V and J are TRBV5-5 and TRBJ2-7; tentative D call: TRBD2 (7 bases). Germline V gene data show CDR1 as SGHKS and CDR2 as YYEKEE (reference sequence). CDR3 size: 19 residues. The V end was cut by 0 bases, the J end by 4 bases, with 26 bases between. CDR3 sequence: CASSLAWGTSLAEKYEQYF. In nucleotides, the CDR3 is TGTGCCAGCAGCTTGGCCTGGGGGACAAGTCTAGCGGAGAAATACGAGCAGTACTTC.

The chain has TRBV30 and TRBJ2-7, with 7 bases identical to TRBD2. J lost 6 bases, V lost 4 bases, and 6 bases had no gene match. Germline V gives CDR1 GTSNPN, CDR2 SVGIG (reference sequence). The length of the CDR3 is 12 residues. This CDR3 is CAWMSREGEQYF. The CDR3 DNA follows: TGTGCCTGGATGAGCAGGGAGGGCGAGCAGTACTTC.

In its sample, this clonotype is medium-sized (0.01 to 0.1%). The chain carries TRBV7-9 and TRBJ1-5; D is possibly TRBD1 (6 bases). Germline lookup yields CDR1 SEHNR and CDR2 FQNEAQ (reference sequence). This CDR3 spans 16 amino acids. V lost 0 bases, J lost 3 bases, and 12 bases lay in between. The CDR3 region is CASSLAVGGNNQPQHF. CDR3 coding DNA: TGTGCCAGCAGCTTAGCGGTAGGGGGTAACAATCAGCCCCAGCATTTT.

Only one count was recorded for this clonotype. This rearrangement joins TRBV3-1 to TRBJ2-5; the D gene is possibly TRBD2 (5 bases). Per the germline V gene, CDR1 is LGHDT and CDR2 is YNNKEL (reference sequence). V was cut by 7 bases and J by 3 bases, with 18 bases left in between. The CDR3 contains 15 residues. The DNA for the CDR3 is TGTGCCAGCAAACCTAGGGCTAGCCGAAAAGAGACCCAGTACTTC. This codes for CASKPRASRKETQYF.

By sample share, this clonotype is medium-sized. The chain employs TRBV7-2 and TRBJ1-4, with TRBD1 identical over 8 bases. The germline V gene encodes CDR1 SGHTA and CDR2 FQGNSA. V dropped 1 base and J dropped 4; count of bases not matched to a gene: 8. The CDR3 has 17 amino acids. The CDR3 reads CASSLEGTGFINEKLFF. The CDR3 bases are TGTGCCAGCAGCTTAGAGGGGACAGGCTTCATTAATGAAAAACTGTTTTTT.

The chain recombines TRBV7-2 with TRBJ1-1; D is perhaps TRBD1 (5 bases). The CDR3 length is 14 residues. Germline V lookup: CDR1 SGHTA, CDR2 FQGNSA. Trimming pared 5 bases from V and 3 bases from J, leaving 13 bases between. The CDR3 loop is CASSPGPLDTEAFF. DNA for the CDR3: TGTGCCAGCAGCCCGGGACCTCTCGACACTGAAGCTTTCTTT. Supplemented by reference TRBV7-2 and TRBJ1-1, the full variable domain reads GAGVSQSPSNKVTEKGKDVELRCDPISGHTALYWYRQSLGQGLEFLIYFQGNSAPDKSGLPSDRFSAERTGGSVSTLTIQRTQQEDSAVYLCASSPGPLDTEAFFGQGTRLTVV.

The V call is TRBV25-1, the J call TRBJ2-3; no clear D gene. There are 15 residues in the CDR3. V lost 4 bases, J lost 0 bases, and 11 bases lay in between. Germline assignment: CDR1 MGHDK and CDR2 SYGVNS. CDR3 sequence reads: CASSAIYGSTDTQYF. CDR3 in DNA: TGTGCCAGCAGTGCCATCTATGGGAGCACAGATACGCAGTATTTT. The variable domain in full, with the rest retrieved from reference TRBV25-1 and TRBJ2-3, is EADIYQTPRYLVIGTGKKITLECSQTMGHDKMYWYQQDPGMELHLIHYSYGVNSTEKGDLSSESTVSRIRTEHFPLTLESARPSHTSQYLCASSAIYGSTDTQYFGPGTRLTVL.

The J gene is TRBJ2-3, the V gene TRBV7-2, with D hard to call. Trimming shortened V by 5 bases and J by 4 bases, and 13 bases separated the two germline ends. Germline CDR1 is SGHTA and CDR2 is FQGNSA. There are 14 residues in the CDR3. CDR3 in amino acids: CASSPNSAADTQYF. CDR3 nucleotide sequence: TGTGCCAGCAGCCCTAATAGTGCGGCAGATACGCAGTATTTT.

This clonotype is medium-sized. V gene TRBV6-5 combines with J gene TRBJ2-2; a weak D match, TRBD2 (6 bases). The CDR3 spans 15 residues. CDR1 is MNHEY and CDR2 is SVGAGI in the germline V gene. V lost 5 bases, J lost 2 bases, and 12 bases lay in between. The CDR3 region is CASSRDGGNTGELFF. The DNA of the CDR3 is TGTGCCAGCAGTCGGGACGGGGGTAACACCGGGGAGCTGTTTTTT.

This clonotype qualifies as medium-sized (0.01 to 0.1%). This chain joins TRBV6-5 and TRBJ2-1; TRBD2 aligns across 10 bases. Per the germline V gene, CDR1 is MNHEY and CDR2 is SVGAGI. V was pared by 8 bases and J by 6 bases, with 7 bases of the junction left unmatched. The CDR3 length is 14 residues. In nucleotides, the CDR3 is TGTGCCAGCTGCAGCGGGAGGGCCCCCAATGAGCAGTTCTTC. This encodes CASCSGRAPNEQFF.

By share, this clonotype counts as medium-sized. The chain couples TRBV30 to TRBJ2-5; 10 bases map to TRBD1. Germline V gene sequence: CDR1 GTSNPN, CDR2 SVGIG (reference sequence). Trimming cost V 4 bases and J 4 bases; bases outside gene matches: 3. The CDR3 loop spans 13 amino acids. The CDR3 DNA follows: TGTGCCTGGAAAGGGGACAGGGGAGAGACCCAGTACTTC. Protein product: CAWKGDRGETQYF.

This clonotype counts as medium-sized (0.01 to 0.1%). The chain uses TRBV7-9 and TRBJ2-7, with 11 bases fitting TRBD2. Germline CDR1 reads SEHNR; CDR2 reads FQNEAQ (reference sequence). Trimming cost V 5 bases and J 3 bases; bases outside gene matches: 6. The CDR3 is 15 amino acids. In DNA, the CDR3 is TGTGCCAGCAGCGCACGCGGGACTAGCGGCTACGAGCAGTACTTC. This translates into CASSARGTSGYEQYF.